This T cell receptor (beta chain) was documented in a study of OX40 agonist ivuxolimab in advanced cancers. Study-level information: The study treated patients with ivuxolimab, an agonistic anti-OX40 (CD134) antibody.

TCRdb's table, derived via immunoSEQ multiplex PCR, lists solely in-frame clones and lacks some. The data show about 89,000 clones, with around nine tenths seen just once and more than 0.25% held by the top ten. Whole-study findings and limits: Expanded clones belonging to CD8+ T cells outnumbered, on average, those of CD4+.

With autoimmune disease history or systemic immunosuppression, patients were excluded. The study sampled blood at baseline, cycle 4 day 1, and cycle 7 day 1. In regard to this clone: Its antigen is still unknown.

Germline assignment: CDR1 SGHVS and CDR2 FNYEAQ. The length of the CDR3 is 16 residues. Trimming stripped 4 bases from V and 8 bases from J, with 20 bases between. The specimen comprised CD4+ or CD8+ T cells sorted from blood, sampled in a trial of the OX40 agonist ivuxolimab. The TCR comes from an adult with an advanced solid tumor such as melanoma, head and neck, liver or kidney cancer. The rearrangement uses TRBV7-6 and TRBJ1-4, with D uncertain. DNA of the CDR3: TGTGCCAGCAGCTATAGAGACCCCCCAGACACCGAAAAACTGTTTTTT. This gives the protein CASSYRDPPDTEKLFF.